A single sample gave rise to the 10 T cell receptor beta chains below, sequenced in a study of blood T cell repertoires in COVID-19. The method was immunoSEQ multiplex PCR; TCRdb's version includes in-frame clones alone and lacks a portion of them. Of around 300,000 clones in the sample, around 89% were seen once. The sequenced sample consisted of peripheral blood. The receptors derive from a woman aged 40 to 50 with acute or convalescent COVID-19.

V usage is TRBV6-5 and J usage is TRBJ2-2, with TRBD1 matching 7 bases. CDR1 is MNHEY, CDR2 SVGAGI, per germline. Trimming at V came to 11 bases and at J to 5 bases, leaving 11 bases not matched to a gene. The CDR3 has 14 amino acids. The CDR3 loop reads CAHRASQGTGELFF. Written as DNA, the CDR3 is TGTGCCCACCGAGCTTCACAGGGGACCGGGGAGCTGTTTTTT.

The V call is TRBV12-3 or TRBV12-4, the J call TRBJ1-5; D remains ambiguous. Trimming removed 4 bases at V and 3 bases at J, with 7 bases between. The CDR3 is made up of 13 amino acids. CDR3 region: CASSSYSNQPQHF. The CDR3, as DNA: TGTGCCAGCAGTTCGTACTCCAATCAGCCCCAGCATTTT.

This sequence joins TRBV5-6 and TRBJ2-7; 9 bases map to TRBD1. The CDR3 is made up of 15 amino acids. V lost 3 bases and J lost 2; bases outside the gene matches: 6. The germline CDR1 and CDR2 sequences are SGHDT and YYEEEE. This CDR3 is CASSSLGDRAYEQYV. DNA for the CDR3: TGTGCCAGCAGCTCCCTGGGGGACAGGGCCTACGAGCAGTACGTC.

In the case of this clone: This specimen includes other DNA sequences encoding the same CDR3. The genes are TRBV27 and TRBJ1-2; possibly TRBD1 for D (5 bases). Between the trimmed V and J ends, which lost 2 bases and 0 bases, there was a span of 7 bases. This CDR3 is built from 14 residues. Germline V gives CDR1 MNHEY, CDR2 SMNVEV (reference sequence). The CDR3 DNA sequence: TGTGCCAGCAGTTTAGGGGGGACTAACTATGGCTACACCTTC. Amino acid sequence: CASSLGGTNYGYTF.

V and J are TRBV14 and TRBJ1-2, with D tentatively TRBD1 (5 bases). This CDR3 is 15 amino acids long. Trimming removed 1 base from V and 4 bases from J, with 13 bases in between. The V gene's germline CDR1 is SGHDN and CDR2 FVKESK. CDR3: CASSQVGGAAYGYTF. The CDR3 DNA is TGTGCCAGCAGCCAAGTCGGAGGGGCGGCCTATGGCTACACCTTC. The full variable domain, its missing parts supplied by reference TRBV14 and TRBJ1-2, is EAGVTQFPSHSVIEKGQTVTLRCDPISGHDNLYWYRRVMGKEIKFLLHFVKESKQDESGMPNNRFLAERTGGTYSTLKVQPAELEDSGVYFCASSQVGGAAYGYTFGSGTRLTVV.

The V gene is TRBV24-1, the J gene TRBJ1-2; D might be TRBD1 (6 bases). With 3 bases removed from V and 6 bases from J, the gap between germline ends came to 19 bases. The V gene's germline CDR1 is KGHDR and CDR2 SFDVKD. The CDR3 is made up of 16 amino acids. The CDR3 DNA follows: TGTGCCACCAGTGATAGCCGGGACACCTACCTCCATGGCTACACCTTC. It yields the protein CATSDSRDTYLHGYTF.

The chain carries TRBV2 and TRBJ1-2, with D possibly TRBD1 on 6 matching bases. This CDR3 has 14 amino acids. Per the germline V gene, CDR1 is SNHLY and CDR2 is FYNNEI. V was pared by 0 bases and J by 4 bases, with 9 bases between. For the CDR3, the DNA is TGTGCCAGCAGTGAAGCCCAGGGGACCTATGGCTACACCTTC. Protein product: CASSEAQGTYGYTF.

About this clone: Additional DNA sequences in this sample encode the identical CDR3. V gene TRBV29-1 combines with J gene TRBJ1-1; D gene ambiguous. The ends were cut back, 4 bases at V and 0 bases at J, with 6 bases in the middle. The CDR3 is 12 residues long. Germline CDR1 reads SQVTM; CDR2 reads ANQGSEA. The DNA for the CDR3 is TGCAGCGTTGGGCAGATGAACACTGAAGCTTTCTTT. Its protein is CSVGQMNTEAFF.

The V call is TRBV7-8, the J call TRBJ2-5; 11 bases align to TRBD2. There are 15 residues in the CDR3. The V gene end was trimmed by 5 bases and the J gene end by 5 bases; junction bases not matched to a gene: 7. The germline gives CDR1 SGHVS, CDR2 FQNEAQ. The CDR3 sequence is CASSISGGARETQYF. Written as DNA, the CDR3 is TGTGCCAGCAGCATTAGCGGGGGGGCCAGGGAGACCCAGTACTTC.

This chain links TRBV19 with TRBJ1-2; TRBD1 matches at 9 bases. The CDR3 is 15 residues long. Germline V lookup: CDR1 LNHDA, CDR2 SQIVND (reference sequence). Trimming removed 5 bases from V and 5 bases from J; junction bases left unmatched: 9. The CDR3 DNA follows: TGTGCCAGTAGTGTTCAACAGGGGGCAGGGTATGGCTACACCTTC. Its protein is CASSVQQGAGYGYTF.